The TCR beta chain under discussion was sequenced for a study of T cell changes during pregnancy in multiple sclerosis. Sequencing used immunoSEQ multiplex PCR; TCRdb keeps in-frame clones, though not all of them. The sample includes roughly 84,000 clones, over 85% of them seen just once. Trimming took 4 bases from V and 15 from J, leaving 16 bases between them. Germline lookup yields CDR1 SQVTM and CDR2 ANQGSEA. CDR3 length equals 11 residues. The chain has TRBV29-1 and TRBJ2-1; tentatively, D is TRBD2 (6 bases). This specimen was peripheral blood, taken in the third trimester of pregnancy. The TCR originated in a female donor in good health, enrolled as a control in a pregnancy study. CDR3 residues: CSVVQRALGFF. CDR3 DNA sequence: TGCAGCGTTGTTCAGCGGGCCTTGGGGTTCTTC.